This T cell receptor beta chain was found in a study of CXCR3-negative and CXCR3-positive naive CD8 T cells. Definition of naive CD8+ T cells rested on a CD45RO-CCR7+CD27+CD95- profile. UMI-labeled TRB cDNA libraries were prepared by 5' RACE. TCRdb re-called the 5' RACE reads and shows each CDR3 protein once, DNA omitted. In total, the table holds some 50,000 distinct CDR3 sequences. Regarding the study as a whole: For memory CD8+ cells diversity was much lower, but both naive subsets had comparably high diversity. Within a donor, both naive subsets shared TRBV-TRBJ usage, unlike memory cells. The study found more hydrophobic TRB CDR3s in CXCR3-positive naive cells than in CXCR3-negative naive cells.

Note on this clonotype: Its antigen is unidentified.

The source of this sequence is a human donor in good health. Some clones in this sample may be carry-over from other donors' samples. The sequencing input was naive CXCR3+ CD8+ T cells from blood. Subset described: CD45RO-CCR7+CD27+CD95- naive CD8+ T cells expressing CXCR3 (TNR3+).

The CDR3 region is CATITGHGLTEAFF. The chain employs TRBV19 and TRBJ1-1; the TCRdb D gene call, TRBD1, has no DNA to confirm it. The CDR3 runs to 14 residues. CDR1 is LNHDA, CDR2 SQIVND, per germline (reference sequence).